Each of the 31 T cell receptor beta chains below was sequenced from the same sample in a study of shared clonotypes between healthy human individuals. Measured with immunoSEQ multiplex PCR; TCRdb has only the in-frame clones, and not every one. The table has roughly 850,000 clones, around 96% seen once. Naive CD8 populations comprised CD45RO-negative cells positively selected for CCR7, excluding terminally differentiated effector memory CD45RA+ cells. Specimen: naive CD8+ T cells sorted from blood. These TCRs come from a man aged 25 to 45 in good health.

On this clone itself: Different DNA sequences within this sample yield the same CDR3. The chain links TRBV27 to TRBJ1-1; D might be TRBD1 (6 bases). Per germline, CDR1 MNHEY and CDR2 SMNVEV (reference sequence). Trimming stripped 5 bases from V and 0 bases from J, with 7 bases between. The CDR3 covers 13 residues. The CDR3 sequence is CASSRQVNTEAFF. As DNA, the CDR3 is TGTGCCAGCAGTAGACAGGTGAACACTGAAGCTTTCTTT.

This clone was seen a single time. The chain joins TRBV7-9 to TRBJ2-5, with 7 bases identical to TRBD1. This CDR3 spans 15 amino acids. Germline lookup yields CDR1 SEHNR and CDR2 FQNEAQ (reference sequence). The V segment lost 5 bases and the J segment 4 bases; nucleotides outside the gene matches: 10. CDR3 in amino acids: CASSPRETGPETQYF. CDR3 in DNA: TGTGCCAGCAGCCCAAGGGAGACAGGGCCAGAGACCCAGTACTTC.

As concerns this clone: The identical CDR3 is also encoded by other nucleotide sequences in the sample. The rearrangement links TRBV7-9 to TRBJ2-5, with D possibly being TRBD1 (6 bases). The CDR3 is 14 residues long. Per germline, CDR1 SEHNR and CDR2 FQNEAQ (reference sequence). V lost 5 bases, J lost 2 bases, and 12 bases lay in between. Written as DNA, the CDR3 is TGTGCCAGCAGCCCTCGGACAGAACAAGAGACCCAGTACTTC. It is translated as CASSPRTEQETQYF. Using reference TRBV7-9 and TRBJ2-5 for the parts outside the CDR3, the full variable domain is DTGVSQNPRHKITKRGQNVTFRCDPISEHNRLYWYRQTLGQGPEFLTYFQNEAQLEKSRLLSDRFSAERPKGSFSTLEIQRTEQGDSAMYLCASSPRTEQETQYFGPGTRLLVL.

About this clone: Compared with germline, one end of the junction differs, possibly owing to a read error. The genes are TRBV7-7 and TRBJ2-5; 7 positions match TRBD1. Germline-derived CDR1 and CDR2 are SSHAT and FNYEAQ (reference sequence). The CDR3 consists of 15 residues. CDR3 nucleotides: TGTGCTAGCAGCTTATTTCAGGGGGTGGGCGAGACCCAGTACTTC. Translated, it gives CASSLFQGVGETQYF.

This chain joins TRBV27 and TRBJ2-3; 14 bases fit TRBD2. Germline V gene data show CDR1 as MNHEY and CDR2 as SMNVEV (reference sequence). Trimming took 2 bases from V and 14 from J; bases not matched to a gene: 6. The CDR3 runs to 14 residues. The CDR3 spells CASSLGTSGRSLYF. CDR3 sequence (DNA): TGTGCCAGCAGTTTAGGGACTAGCGGGAGAAGTTTGTATTTT.

The chain combines TRBV19 with TRBJ2-7, with TRBD1 as a possible D gene (5 bases). CDR1 and CDR2 from the germline V gene are LNHDA and SQIVND (reference sequence). V shed 3 bases and J shed 5 bases, with 14 bases lying between them. This CDR3 region has 14 residues. CDR3 region: CASSIWGRAHEQYF. The CDR3 nucleotides read TGTGCCAGTAGTATTTGGGGCAGGGCTCACGAGCAGTACTTC.

This chain links TRBV6-6 with TRBJ2-7; D remains unclear. Germline CDR1 is MNHNY and CDR2 is SVGAGI (reference sequence). Trimming stripped 6 bases from V and 3 bases from J, with 9 bases between. There are 12 residues in the CDR3. CDR3 region: CASSPPSYEQYF. The DNA for the CDR3 is TGTGCCAGCAGCCCTCCCAGCTACGAGCAGTACTTC.

The chain has TRBV27 and TRBJ2-3; D may correspond to TRBD1 or TRBD2 (5 bases each). Trimming removed 3 bases at V and 6 bases at J, with 16 bases between. The germline V gene encodes CDR1 MNHEY and CDR2 SMNVEV (reference sequence). CDR3 size: 15 residues. CDR3 loop: CASSLGTLVSDTQYF. As DNA, the CDR3 is TGTGCCAGCAGTTTGGGGACCTTAGTGTCCGATACGCAGTATTTT.

V is TRBV7-3 and J is TRBJ2-1; D may be TRBD1 (6 bases). Germline V gives CDR1 SGHTA, CDR2 FQGTGA. The CDR3 is 18 residues long. V lost 1 base, J lost 2 bases, and 18 bases lay in between. CDR3 coding DNA: TGTGCCAGCAGCTTAAGGGAAACAGGGTTTGGTCCCTACAATGAGCAGTTCTTC. Residues: CASSLRETGFGPYNEQFF.

This clone occurred once. This rearrangement joins TRBV27 to TRBJ2-7; 7 positions agree with TRBD1. After removal of 7 bases from V and 2 bases from J, the junction contained 5 bases not matched to a gene. The V gene's germline CDR1 is MNHEY and CDR2 SMNVEV (reference sequence). This CDR3 contains 13 residues. CDR3 loop: CASKGTVAYEQYF. Here the CDR3 DNA reads TGTGCCAGCAAAGGGACAGTCGCCTACGAGCAGTACTTC.

The chain joins TRBV6-5 to TRBJ2-1, with 8 bases aligning to TRBD2. Per germline, CDR1 MNHEY and CDR2 SVGAGI. This CDR3 comprises 16 residues. With V trimmed by 0 bases and J by 5 bases, 6 bases remained unmatched. The CDR3 region is CASSYSAGGYNNEQFF. For the CDR3, the DNA is TGTGCCAGCAGTTACTCGGCGGGAGGCTATAACAATGAGCAGTTCTTC.

CDR3 DNA sequence: TGTGCCAGCAGCTCCGGGACAGTGTACGAGCAGTACTTC. It is translated as CASSSGTVYEQYF. This chain uses TRBV11-3 with TRBJ2-7; 7 bases agree with TRBD1. Unmatched junction bases numbered 4, after V lost 4 bases and J lost 4 bases. Germline lookup yields CDR1 SGHNT and CDR2 YENEEA. The CDR3 runs 13 residues.

The J gene is TRBJ1-2, the V gene TRBV5-4, with D perhaps matching TRBD1 (6 bases). Trimming removed 6 bases at V and 5 bases at J, with 11 bases between. The V gene's germline CDR1 is SGHNT and CDR2 YYREEE (reference sequence). This CDR3 is 12 amino acids long. This CDR3 is CASTSGQYGYTF. The DNA of the CDR3 is TGTGCCAGCACCTCCGGACAGTATGGCTACACCTTC.

J is TRBJ2-2 and V is TRBV29-1, with TRBD1 as a possible D gene (6 bases). Germline assignment: CDR1 SQVTM and CDR2 ANQGSEA. The length of the CDR3 is 18 residues. The ends were cut back, 4 bases at V and 1 base at J, with 22 bases in the middle. Written as DNA, the CDR3 is TGCAGCGTTGCGACTTCGTGGACAGCTCCCGTGAACACCGGGGAGCTGTTTTTT. Protein product: CSVATSWTAPVNTGELFF.

This clone was seen once. The chain is built from TRBV7-8 and TRBJ2-3; D is uncertain. V shed 5 bases and J shed 5 bases, with 20 bases lying between them. This CDR3 has 16 residues. Per germline, CDR1 SGHVS and CDR2 FQNEAQ. The CDR3 region has the DNA TGTGCCAGCAGCGCCCTTGGGCCAGGCACGGGAGATACGCAGTATTTT. Its translation: CASSALGPGTGDTQYF.

The chain carries TRBV29-1 and TRBJ2-7; 8 bases agree with TRBD1. From germline, CDR1 is SQVTM and CDR2 ANQGSEA. This CDR3 contains 16 residues. The J segment lost 2 bases and the V segment lost 6 bases, leaving 15 bases of the junction unmatched. CDR3 sequence (DNA): TGCAGCGTGGGCAGCTTTCGGGCAGGGGGCACCTACGAGCAGTACTTC. This translates into CSVGSFRAGGTYEQYF.

The genes are TRBV5-4 and TRBJ2-2, with 9 bases identical to TRBD2. CDR3 length equals 14 residues. Unmatched junction bases numbered 4, after V lost 4 bases and J lost 6 bases. Germline assignment: CDR1 SGHNT and CDR2 YYREEE (reference sequence). The CDR3 spells CASSPIAGAGELFF. CDR3 DNA: TGTGCCAGCAGCCCTATAGCGGGAGCCGGGGAGCTGTTTTTT.

This chain's CDR3 is CASTRGGTYEQYF. Written as DNA, the CDR3 is TGTGCCAGCACCCGAGGGGGCACCTACGAGCAGTACTTC. The chain carries TRBV5-6 and TRBJ2-7; 7 bases line up with TRBD1. Trimming took 6 bases from V and 2 from J; bases not matched to a gene: 5. The CDR3 runs 13 residues. The germline CDR1 and CDR2 sequences are SGHDT and YYEEEE.

V is TRBV27 and J is TRBJ2-7; TRBD1 agrees at 9 bases. The ends lost 6 bases at V and 0 bases at J; junction bases unmatched: 9. The CDR3 length is 16 residues. The germline V gene has CDR1 MNHEY and CDR2 SMNVEV (reference sequence). CDR3 region: CASRSERDRASYEQYF. The CDR3, as DNA: TGTGCCAGCAGATCGGAAAGGGACAGGGCCTCCTACGAGCAGTACTTC.

DNA for the CDR3: TGCGCCAGCAGCCCGGGATCGAGGGAAGTCGCCTACGAGCAGTACTTC. This encodes CASSPGSREVAYEQYF. This chain connects TRBV5-1 to TRBJ2-7; possible D gene TRBD2, 5 bases. Germline V gives CDR1 SGHRS, CDR2 YFSETQ. V lost 4 bases, J lost 2 bases, and 19 bases lay in between. The length of the CDR3 is 16 residues.

V gene TRBV6-7 combines with J gene TRBJ2-7, with D unresolved. TRBV6-7 belongs to the ORF category, with a function that is uncertain. Trimming removed 2 bases from V and 3 bases from J, with 2 bases in between. The CDR3 is made up of 11 amino acids. CDR3 coding DNA: TGTGCCAGCAGTTACGACTACGAGCAGTACTTC. Encoded protein: CASSYDYEQYF.

As regards this clone: The junction departs from germline at one end; a sequencing error may be responsible. V gene TRBV5-4 combines with J gene TRBJ2-1, with 9 bases identical to TRBD1. Looked up from germline, CDR1 is SGHNT and CDR2 is YYREEE (reference sequence). The CDR3 spans 15 residues. The CDR3 nucleotides read TGTGCCAGCAGCTTGTCTAGGACAGGGGATAAAATGATGGTCTTC. Amino acid sequence: CASSLSRTGDKMMVF. Full variable domain (remainder filled in from reference TRBV5-4 and TRBJ2-1): ETGVTQSPTHLIKTRGQQVTLRCSSQSGHNTVSWYQQALGQGPQFIFQYYREEENGRGNFPPRFSGLQFPNYSSELNVNALELDDSALYLCASSLSRTGDKMMVFGPGTRLTVL.

The rearrangement uses TRBV7-2 and TRBJ1-5, with D unclear. The CDR3 length is 15 residues. Germline loops: CDR1 SGHTA, CDR2 FQGNSA. The V end lost 2 bases, the J end lost 0 bases, and 8 bases lay between the germline ends. DNA of the CDR3: TGTGCCAGCAGCTTAATGTTGGTTAGCAATCAGCCCCAGCATTTT. Protein product: CASSLMLVSNQPQHF.

The V and J genes are TRBV7-9 and TRBJ2-2, with D uncertain. The germline V and J ends were trimmed by 5 bases and 0 bases, with 10 bases remaining between them. The CDR3 contains 15 residues. Germline V gene lookup returns CDR1 SEHNR and CDR2 FQNEAQ (reference sequence). CDR3 residues: CASSQWAPNTGELFF. The CDR3 bases are TGTGCCAGCAGCCAGTGGGCACCGAACACCGGGGAGCTGTTTTTT.

This chain connects TRBV28 to TRBJ1-5, with D perhaps matching TRBD1 (6 bases). There are 14 residues in the CDR3. Germline V gene sequence: CDR1 MDHEN, CDR2 SYDVKM. Trimming cost V 2 bases and J 3 bases, with 8 bases left between them. CDR3 bases: TGTGCCAGCAGTTTACAGGGGAACAATCAGCCCCAGCATTTT. Its protein product is CASSLQGNNQPQHF.

V and J are TRBV7-6 and TRBJ2-1, with D uncertain. V dropped 0 bases and J dropped 12 bases, with 12 bases sitting between them. The CDR3 has 13 residues. The V gene's germline CDR1 is SGHVS and CDR2 FNYEAQ. The CDR3 coding sequence is TGTGCCAGCAGCTTAGCGGAATCAAGGGCGCAGTTCTTC. Its protein is CASSLAESRAQFF.

The gene calls are TRBV7-6 and TRBJ2-6, with TRBD1 identical over 7 bases. The ends lost 3 bases at V and 1 base at J; junction bases unmatched: 6. This CDR3 is built from 17 residues. The V gene's germline CDR1 is SGHVS and CDR2 FNYEAQ. As DNA, the CDR3 is TGTGCCAGCAGCTTCTGGGACAGTTATTCTGGGGCCAACGTCCTGACTTTC. Amino acid sequence: CASSFWDSYSGANVLTF.

The CDR3 sequence is CSVVDSDQSYEQYF. The CDR3 DNA sequence: TGCAGCGTTGTAGACAGCGACCAGTCCTACGAGCAGTACTTC. The genes are TRBV29-1 and TRBJ2-7; D might be TRBD1 (5 bases). Looked up from germline, CDR1 is SQVTM and CDR2 is ANQGSEA. The CDR3 runs 14 residues. V lost 4 bases and J 1 base, leaving 14 bases between the germline ends.

The rearrangement joins TRBV7-2 to TRBJ2-1, with TRBD2 matching over 13 bases. The CDR3 sequence is 17 residues long. Germline CDR1 SGHTA, CDR2 FQGNSA. After removal of 1 base from V and 5 bases from J, the junction contained 5 bases not matched to a gene. CDR3 sequence (DNA): TGTGCCAGCAGCTTAGGACTAGCGGGAGGAAGGGACAATGAGCAGTTCTTC. As protein: CASSLGLAGGRDNEQFF.

The genes are TRBV5-1 and TRBJ1-1, with a possible D match to TRBD1 (5 bases). V lost 2 bases, J lost 1 base, and 6 bases lay in between. Germline V gives CDR1 SGHRS, CDR2 YFSETQ. The CDR3 spans 13 residues. CDR3 loop: CASSFDRNTEAFF. The CDR3 bases are TGCGCCAGCAGCTTTGACAGGAACACTGAAGCTTTCTTT. Complete variable domain (other parts from reference TRBV5-1 and TRBJ1-1): KAGVTQTPRYLIKTRGQQVTLSCSPISGHRSVSWYQQTPGQGLQFLFEYFSETQRNKGNFPGRFSGRQFSNSRSEMNVSTLELGDSALYLCASSFDRNTEAFFGQGTRLTVV.

This clone was observed a single time. The rearrangement joins TRBV14 to TRBJ2-4, with TRBD2 matching 13 bases. CDR1 is SGHDN, CDR2 FVKESK, per germline. This CDR3 has 18 residues. Trimming cost V 2 bases and J 4 bases; bases outside gene matches: 8. The CDR3 reads CASSQQGRTSGSKNIQYF. The CDR3 coding sequence is TGTGCCAGCAGCCAACAGGGGCGGACTAGCGGGAGTAAAAACATTCAGTACTTC.